The 27 T cell receptor beta chains reported below all come from one sample, sequenced in a study of blood T cell repertoires in COVID-19. The repertoire was sequenced with immunoSEQ multiplex PCR; TCRdb's copy has only in-frame clones and lacks some. This sample has under 300,000 clones, with 85% to 90% found just once. The sample consisted of peripheral blood. The receptor set was obtained from a woman aged 40 to 50 with acute or convalescent COVID-19.

J is TRBJ1-4 and V is TRBV23-1; 10 nucleotides agree with TRBD1. TRBV23-1 is labeled an ORF, and its function is uncertain. The CDR3 is 15 residues long. Losses at the gene ends were 7 bases for V and 6 bases for J; bases not matched to a gene: 8. CDR3 nucleotides: TGCGCCAGCACTCGGACCGGGACAGGGGATGAAAAACTGTTTTTT. Encoded protein: CASTRTGTGDEKLFF.

This chain connects TRBV2 to TRBJ1-2, with D possibly being TRBD1 (5 bases). This CDR3 comprises 15 residues. V lost 2 bases and J 0 bases, leaving 10 bases between the germline ends. Germline loops: CDR1 SNHLY, CDR2 FYNNEI. The CDR3 protein is CASSETGSPNYGYTF. CDR3 sequence (DNA): TGTGCCAGCAGTGAAACAGGTAGCCCTAACTATGGCTACACCTTC.

V and J are TRBV3-1 (or the pseudogene TRBV3-2) and TRBJ1-3; D gene uncertain. Trimming removed 1 base from V and 4 bases from J, with 5 bases in between. The germline V gene encodes CDR1 LGHDT and CDR2 YNNKEL (reference sequence). This CDR3 is 13 amino acids long. CDR3 DNA: TGTGCCAGCAGCCAAGTAGAGGGAAACACCATATATTTT. This encodes CASSQVEGNTIYF.

This chain joins TRBV7-2 and TRBJ1-1; tentatively, D is TRBD1 (5 bases). CDR3 size: 18 residues. V lost 5 bases and J lost 7, with 29 bases in between. CDR1 and CDR2 from the germline V gene are SGHTA and FQGNSA. CDR3 residues: CASSPEQGVGSGRREAFF. In DNA form, the CDR3 reads TGTGCCAGCAGCCCAGAGCAGGGTGTGGGGTCTGGCCGGCGTGAAGCTTTCTTT.

The rearrangement links TRBV4-2 to TRBJ2-5, with TRBD2 identical over 9 bases. Looked up from germline, CDR1 is LGHNA and CDR2 is YNFKEQ. The CDR3 runs to 19 residues. The ends lost 2 bases at V and 1 base at J; junction bases unmatched: 14. The CDR3 protein is CASSQLQGAGGLIQETQYF. The CDR3 bases are TGTGCCAGCAGCCAACTCCAAGGGGCGGGGGGGCTTATCCAAGAGACCCAGTACTTC.

The rearrangement joins TRBV27 to TRBJ2-6, with D hard to call. This CDR3 comprises 15 residues. The V end lost 5 bases, the J end lost 0 bases, and 8 bases lay between the germline ends. CDR1 and CDR2 from the germline V gene are MNHEY and SMNVEV (reference sequence). CDR3 sequence: CASSPGFSGANVLTF. In DNA form, the CDR3 reads TGTGCCAGCAGTCCCGGTTTCTCTGGGGCCAACGTCCTGACTTTC.

This chain uses TRBV14 with TRBJ1-6; 8 bases fit TRBD1. Losses at the gene ends were 0 bases for V and 10 bases for J; bases not matched to a gene: 8. Per germline, CDR1 SGHDN and CDR2 FVKESK. The CDR3 has 16 residues. CDR3 coding DNA: TGTGCCAGCAGCCAAGATTGGGGACAGGTCCGGTCACCCCTCCACTTT. The encoded protein is CASSQDWGQVRSPLHF.

The chain has TRBV18 and TRBJ1-5; D ambiguous. The germline CDR1 and CDR2 sequences are KGHSH and LQKENI. CDR3 length: 15 amino acids. Trimming removed 2 bases at V and 4 bases at J, with 12 bases between. The CDR3 DNA follows: TGTGCCAGCTCACCAGGCGGGGTCGGGAATCAGCCCCAGCATTTT. Protein: CASSPGGVGNQPQHF.

V gene TRBV3-1 (or the pseudogene TRBV3-2) combines with J gene TRBJ1-6; no clear D. The germline V gene encodes CDR1 LGHDT and CDR2 YNNKEL (reference sequence). The CDR3 is made up of 14 amino acids. The ends were cut back, 0 bases at V and 6 bases at J, with 6 bases in the middle. CDR3 region: CASSQDSPNSPLHF. DNA for the CDR3: TGTGCCAGCAGCCAAGATAGCCCTAATTCACCCCTCCACTTT.

The CDR3 spells CASSPLQGGNQPQHF. The DNA of the CDR3 is TGTGCCAGCAGCCCGCTGCAGGGGGGCAATCAGCCCCAGCATTTT. V usage is TRBV7-2 and J usage is TRBJ1-5; 7 bases map to TRBD1. The junction had 6 bases not matched to a gene; V was cut back by 5 bases and J by 2 bases. The CDR3 runs to 15 residues. Germline lookup yields CDR1 SGHTA and CDR2 FQGNSA. Variable domain in full (rest from reference TRBV7-2 and TRBJ1-5): GAGVSQSPSNKVTEKGKDVELRCDPISGHTALYWYRQSLGQGLEFLIYFQGNSAPDKSGLPSDRFSAERTGGSVSTLTIQRTQQEDSAVYLCASSPLQGGNQPQHFGDGTRLSIL.

This chain joins TRBV6-5 and TRBJ2-5; 8 bases agree with TRBD2. CDR3 length: 14 residues. CDR1 and CDR2 (germline): MNHEY, SVGAGI. V was pared by 7 bases and J by 0 bases, with 4 bases of the junction left unmatched. The chain's CDR3 is CASKSSGHQETQYF. The CDR3 DNA is TGTGCCAGCAAATCTAGCGGGCACCAAGAGACCCAGTACTTC.

V usage is TRBV9 and J usage is TRBJ2-1; 10 bases align to TRBD2. The CDR3 runs 17 residues. V was pared by 0 bases and J by 10 bases, with 13 bases of the junction left unmatched. The V gene's germline CDR1 is SGDLS and CDR2 YYNGEE. The CDR3 sequence: CASSVAPRSSGGREQFF. CDR3 nucleotides: TGTGCCAGCAGCGTAGCCCCCCGATCTAGCGGGGGCCGAGAGCAGTTCTTC.

The chain has TRBV18 and TRBJ1-6, with TRBD1 as a possible D gene (6 bases). The length of the CDR3 is 14 residues. Germline values: CDR1 KGHSH, CDR2 LQKENI. Trimming shortened V by 4 bases and J by 6 bases, and 10 bases separated the two germline ends. The CDR3 here is CASSRTGTNSPLHF. CDR3 DNA sequence: TGTGCCAGCTCACGAACAGGGACTAATTCACCCCTCCACTTT.

The chain is built from TRBV25-1 and TRBJ1-1; D is perhaps TRBD1 (5 bases). Germline-derived CDR1 and CDR2 are MGHDK and SYGVNS. CDR3 length: 17 residues. The germline V and J ends were trimmed by 7 bases and 6 bases, with 27 bases remaining between them. CDR3 nucleotide sequence: TGTGCCAGCATCGGACTCAATAGGCAGGGTGGGACTCCTGAAGCTTTCTTT. As protein: CASIGLNRQGGTPEAFF.

This rearrangement joins TRBV9 to TRBJ2-2; the match to TRBD2 covers 7 bases. Losses at the gene ends were 4 bases for V and 3 bases for J; bases not matched to a gene: 15. CDR1 and CDR2 (germline): SGDLS, YYNGEE. There are 18 residues in the CDR3. CDR3 coding DNA: TGTGCCAGCAGCTCAAGAATTCTAGCGGCCGGGGACACCGGGGAGCTGTTTTTT. Protein sequence: CASSSRILAAGDTGELFF.

The rearrangement uses TRBV6-6 and TRBJ2-2, with 7 bases identical to TRBD1. Per the germline V gene, CDR1 is MNHNY and CDR2 is SVGAGI (reference sequence). The CDR3 length is 15 residues. After removal of 5 bases from V and 6 bases from J, the junction contained 9 bases not matched to a gene. In nucleotides, the CDR3 is TGTGCCAGCAGTCGAGCACAGGGGAGCGCCGGGGAGCTGTTTTTT. Protein: CASSRAQGSAGELFF.

The V call is TRBV3-1 (or the pseudogene TRBV3-2), the J call TRBJ1-3; 8 nucleotides line up with TRBD1. Germline loops: CDR1 LGHDT, CDR2 YNNKEL (reference sequence). The CDR3 is 14 residues long. J gave up 4 bases and V 4 bases, and 3 bases lay outside the gene matches. The CDR3 coding sequence is TGTGCCAGCAGCCGAGGACAGGGAGGAAACACCATATATTTT. It specifies CASSRGQGGNTIYF.

This clone was seen just once. The gene calls are TRBV6-1 and TRBJ1-3, with a weak D call TRBD1 (5 bases). The germline V gene encodes CDR1 MNHNS and CDR2 SASEGT. V shed 0 bases and J shed 16 bases, with 16 bases lying between them. The CDR3 contains 13 residues. The CDR3 DNA reads TGTGCCAGCAGTGAAGCTCTTGACAGTGGGAGGTATTTT. Translating gives CASSEALDSGRYF.

The V call is TRBV5-1, the J call TRBJ2-5; TRBD1 matches 7 bases. The CDR3 totals 15 residues. Trimming at V came to 4 bases and at J to 2 bases, leaving 8 bases not matched to a gene. Germline CDR1 is SGHRS and CDR2 is YFSETQ. The CDR3 loop reads CASSGDWTGQETQYF. The CDR3 DNA reads TGCGCCAGCAGCGGAGACTGGACAGGACAAGAGACCCAGTACTTC.

This chain joins TRBV19 and TRBJ2-2, with D unresolved. From germline, CDR1 is LNHDA and CDR2 SQIVND (reference sequence). This CDR3 has 15 amino acids. The V gene lost 6 bases and the J gene lost 3 bases, with 14 bases spanning the gap. This CDR3 is CASSSVGPHTGELFF. DNA for the CDR3: TGTGCCAGTAGCTCGGTTGGGCCCCACACCGGGGAGCTGTTTTTT. Full variable domain (rest looked up from reference TRBV19 and TRBJ2-2): DGGITQSPKYLFRKEGQNVTLSCEQNLNHDAMYWYRQDPGQGLRLIYYSQIVNDFQKGDIAEGYSVSREKKESFPLTVTSAQKNPTAFYLCASSSVGPHTGELFFGEGSRLTVL.

The J gene is TRBJ2-1, the V gene TRBV10-3, with 11 positions matching TRBD2. V trimming: 6 bases; J trimming: 7 bases; junction bases outside the gene matches: 5. The CDR3 loop spans 14 amino acids. Germline values: CDR1 ENHRY, CDR2 SYGVKD. DNA of the CDR3: TGTGCCATCAGACCTAGCGGGGGGCAGAATGAGCAGTTCTTC. The encoded protein is CAIRPSGGQNEQFF.

V usage is TRBV6-2 or TRBV6-3 and J usage is TRBJ1-4; D gene uncertain. Trimming stripped 0 bases from V and 8 bases from J, with 10 bases between. The germline V gene encodes CDR1 MNHEY and CDR2 SVGEGT. The CDR3 covers 14 residues. CDR3 in amino acids: CASSYSPRGEKLFF. CDR3 DNA: TGTGCCAGCAGTTACTCGCCCCGAGGGGAAAAACTGTTTTTT.

The V gene is TRBV19, the J gene TRBJ2-2; 7 bases map to TRBD1. Looked up from germline, CDR1 is LNHDA and CDR2 is SQIVND (reference sequence). The CDR3 spans 13 residues. The J segment lost 6 bases and the V segment lost 4 bases, leaving 2 bases of the junction unmatched. For the CDR3, the DNA is TGTGCCAGTAGTAAACAGGGGTCCGGGGAGCTGTTTTTT. Translation gives CASSKQGSGELFF.

This clone was counted once. The chain has TRBV19 and TRBJ1-5; TRBD1 agrees at 7 bases. Germline CDR1 is LNHDA and CDR2 is SQIVND (reference sequence). Trimming removed 5 bases from V and 0 bases from J; junction bases left unmatched: 13. The CDR3 length is 18 residues. The CDR3 protein is CASSLLTGDLLSNQPQHF. As DNA, the CDR3 is TGTGCCAGTAGTCTGCTCACAGGGGACTTACTTAGCAATCAGCCCCAGCATTTT. Filled out from reference TRBV19 and TRBJ1-5, the complete variable domain reads DGGITQSPKYLFRKEGQNVTLSCEQNLNHDAMYWYRQDPGQGLRLIYYSQIVNDFQKGDIAEGYSVSREKKESFPLTVTSAQKNPTAFYLCASSLLTGDLLSNQPQHFGDGTRLSIL.

This sequence joins TRBV7-8 and TRBJ1-4, with no clear D. V lost 1 base and J lost 5, with 14 bases in between. The CDR3 has 16 residues. Per germline, CDR1 SGHVS and CDR2 FQNEAQ. CDR3 nucleotide sequence: TGTGCCAGCAGCTTAGAACCCCCAGGAATGAATGAAAAACTGTTTTTT. This translates into CASSLEPPGMNEKLFF.

This sequence joins TRBV7-2 and TRBJ2-5, with 8 bases lining up with TRBD2. The germline CDR1 and CDR2 sequences are SGHTA and FQGNSA. Trimming cost V 5 bases and J 4 bases; bases outside gene matches: 12. The CDR3 extends over 16 amino acids. The CDR3: CASSPSGLALAETQYF. The CDR3 DNA reads as TGTGCCAGCAGCCCCTCCGGACTAGCTCTGGCAGAGACCCAGTACTTC.

The rearrangement links TRBV11-2 to TRBJ1-3, with TRBD1 matching over 7 bases. The germline CDR1 and CDR2 sequences are SGHAT and FQNNGV. V shed 4 bases and J 0 bases; nucleotides not matched to a gene: 9. The CDR3 is 17 amino acids. CDR3 bases: TGTGCCAGCAGCTCACCGGGACAGATAGTCTCTGGAAACACCATATATTTT. The encoded protein is CASSSPGQIVSGNTIYF.